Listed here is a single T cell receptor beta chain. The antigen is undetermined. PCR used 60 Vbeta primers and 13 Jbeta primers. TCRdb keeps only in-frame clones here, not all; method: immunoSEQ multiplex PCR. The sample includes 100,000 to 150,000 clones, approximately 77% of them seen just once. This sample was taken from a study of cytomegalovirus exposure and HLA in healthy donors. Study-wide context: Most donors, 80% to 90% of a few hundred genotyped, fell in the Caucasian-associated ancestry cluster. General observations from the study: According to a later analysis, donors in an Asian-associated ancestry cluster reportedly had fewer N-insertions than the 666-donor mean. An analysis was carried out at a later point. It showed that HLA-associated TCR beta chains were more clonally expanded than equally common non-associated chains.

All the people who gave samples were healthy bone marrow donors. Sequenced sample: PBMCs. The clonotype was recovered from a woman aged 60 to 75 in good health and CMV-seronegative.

DNA for the CDR3: TGTGCCAGCAGTTTAAGGGGGGGGGAACTGTTTTTT. It specifies CASSLRGGELFF. V and J are TRBV28 and TRBJ1-4, with D possibly TRBD1 on 6 matching bases. V was trimmed by 2 bases and J by 12 bases, leaving 10 bases between them. CDR1 is MDHEN and CDR2 is SYDVKM in the germline V gene. The CDR3 totals 12 residues.